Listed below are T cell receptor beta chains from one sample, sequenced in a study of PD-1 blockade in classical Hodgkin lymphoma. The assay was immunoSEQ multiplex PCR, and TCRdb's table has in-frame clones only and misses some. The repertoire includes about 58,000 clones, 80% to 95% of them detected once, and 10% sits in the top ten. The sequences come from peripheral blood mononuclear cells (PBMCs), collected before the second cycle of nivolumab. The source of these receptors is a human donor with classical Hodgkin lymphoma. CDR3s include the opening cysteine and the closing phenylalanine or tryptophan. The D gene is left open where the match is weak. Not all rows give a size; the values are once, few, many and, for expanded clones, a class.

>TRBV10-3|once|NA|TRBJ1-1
CAISEFPTGDTEAFF
TGTGCCATCAGTGAGTTCCCCACGGGAGACACTGAAGCTTTCTTT
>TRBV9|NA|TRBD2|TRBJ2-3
CASSVEGGSFTDTQYF
TGTGCCAGCAGCGTAGAGGGCGGGAGCTTCACAGATACGCAGTATTTT
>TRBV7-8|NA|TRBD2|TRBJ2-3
CASNELAGGSLTDTQYF
TGTGCCAGCAACGAGCTAGCGGGGGGGTCCCTTACAGATACGCAGTATTTT
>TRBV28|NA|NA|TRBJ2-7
CASSAFGTTYEQYF
TGTGCCAGCAGCGCCTTCGGGACCACCTACGAGCAGTACTTC
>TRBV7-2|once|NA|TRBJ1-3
CASRKALSTPASGNTIYF
TGTGCCAGCCGAAAGGCCCTTTCTACGCCTGCGTCTGGAAACACCATATATTTT
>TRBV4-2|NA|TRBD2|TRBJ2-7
CASSHKREGPGYEQYF
TGTGCCAGCAGCCACAAGCGGGAGGGCCCAGGGTACGAGCAGTACTTC
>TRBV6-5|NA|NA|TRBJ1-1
CASSSNTEAFF
TGTGCCAGCAGCTCCAACACTGAAGCTTTCTTT
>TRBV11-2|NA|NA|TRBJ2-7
CASSLDPGRDEQYF
TGTGCCAGCAGCTTAGATCCAGGGCGCGACGAGCAGTACTTC
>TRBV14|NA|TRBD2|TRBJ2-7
CASSSAGGGIAYEQYF
TGTGCCAGCAGCTCAGCGGGGGGCGGAATCGCCTACGAGCAGTACTTC
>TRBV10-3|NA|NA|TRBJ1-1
CAFRTALNTEAFF
TGTGCCTTTCGGACAGCACTGAACACTGAAGCTTTCTTT
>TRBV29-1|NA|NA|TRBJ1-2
CSGNAVDGYTF
TGCAGCGGTAATGCTGTGGATGGCTACACCTTC
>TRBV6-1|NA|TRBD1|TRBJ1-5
CASSGGQGLYQPQHF
TGTGCCAGCAGTGGGGGACAGGGGTTGTATCAGCCCCAGCATTTT
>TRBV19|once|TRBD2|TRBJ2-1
CASSIFRGGNEQFF
TGTGCCAGTAGTATATTCCGGGGGGGCAATGAGCAGTTCTTC
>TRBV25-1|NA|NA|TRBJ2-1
CASSSGNEQFF
TGTGCCAGCAGCTCCGGGAATGAGCAGTTCTTC
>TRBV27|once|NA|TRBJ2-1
CASSLVIPTISEQFF
TGTGCCAGCAGTTTAGTGATCCCTACAATTTCTGAGCAGTTCTTC
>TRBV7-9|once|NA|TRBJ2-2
CASSVDREGTGELFF
TGTGCCAGCAGCGTCGACAGGGAGGGCACCGGGGAGCTGTTTTTT
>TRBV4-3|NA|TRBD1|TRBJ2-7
CASSQDQGGPSYEQYF
TGCGCCAGCAGCCAAGATCAAGGGGGCCCCTCCTACGAGCAGTACTTC